The rows below give T cell receptor beta chains drawn from one sample of a study of cytomegalovirus exposure and HLA in healthy donors. The protocol was immunoSEQ multiplex PCR, while the TCRdb copy is restricted to in-frame clones and leaves out a portion. The data hold 150,000 to 200,000 clones, with about four fifths observed a single time. Sequencing was done on a sample of PBMCs. Receptors were obtained from a woman aged 45-65 years in good health and CMV-seronegative. Each CDR3 is given with its conserved first and last residue. A D gene is named only where the DNA matches it firmly. Clone size appears in some rows only: once, few, many, or a class for an expanded clone.

few	NA	TRBV18	TRBJ1-2	CASSPGTKEGYTF	TGTGCCAGCTCACCAGGGACTAAAGAGGGCTACACCTTC
NA	TRBD1	TRBV11-2	TRBJ2-3	CASSLYPLTGGGSTDTQYF	TGTGCCAGCAGCTTATATCCCCTGACAGGGGGCGGAAGCACAGATACGCAGTATTTT
NA	TRBD2	TRBV4-2	TRBJ2-2	CASSLAGDTGELFF	TGTGCCAGCAGCCTAGCGGGGGACACCGGGGAGCTGTTTTTT
NA	TRBD2	TRBV5-1	TRBJ2-1	CASRPSLGTSSYNEQFF	TGCGCCAGCCGTCCCTCCCTCGGGACTAGCTCCTACAATGAGCAGTTCTTC
NA	TRBD2	TRBV7-9	TRBJ2-3	CASSLERSGRATDTQYF	TGTGCCAGCAGCCTCGAGAGGAGCGGGAGGGCCACAGATACGCAGTATTTT
NA	TRBD1	TRBV7-9	TRBJ2-5	CASSLARDRAETQYF	TGTGCCAGCAGCTTAGCGCGAGACAGGGCGGAGACCCAGTACTTC
NA	NA	TRBV5-6	TRBJ1-1	CASSSVRTEAFF	TGTGCCAGCAGCTCTGTCCGGACTGAAGCTTTCTTT
NA	TRBD1	TRBV6-5	TRBJ1-1	CASSTGGGTEAFF	TGTGCCAGCAGTACAGGGGGCGGCACTGAAGCTTTCTTT
NA	NA	TRBV2	TRBJ1-5	CASSEIQSNQPQHF	TGTGCCAGCAGTGAAATACAGAGCAATCAGCCCCAGCATTTT
NA	NA	TRBV4-1	TRBJ2-1	CASSQDRGSGNEQFF	TGCGCCAGCAGCCAAGACCGGGGTTCTGGCAATGAGCAGTTCTTC
NA	NA	TRBV19	TRBJ1-4	CASSRDRSQEKLFF	TGTGCCAGTAGCCGAGACAGGTCTCAAGAAAAACTGTTTTTT
NA	TRBD1	TRBV2	TRBJ2-7	CASSDQGAGSYEQYF	TGTGCCAGCAGTGACCAGGGGGCCGGTTCCTACGAGCAGTACTTC
NA	TRBD2	TRBV5-1	TRBJ2-1	CASSLALAVNEQFF	TGCGCCAGCAGCTTGGCTCTAGCGGTCAATGAGCAGTTCTTC
NA	NA	TRBV2	TRBJ2-2	CASSENDGEAGELFF	TGTGCCAGCAGTGAAAATGACGGGGAGGCCGGGGAGCTGTTTTTT
NA	NA	TRBV7-2	TRBJ1-6	CASSLGWLGSSYNSPLHF	TGTGCCAGCAGCTTGGGGTGGCTGGGGAGCTCCTATAATTCACCCCTCCACTTT
NA	NA	TRBV9	TRBJ2-6	CASSDPPAGAGANVLTF	TGTGCCAGCAGCGACCCCCCAGCAGGGGCTGGGGCCAACGTCCTGACTTTC
NA	NA	TRBV2	TRBJ1-5	CASSLQGANQPQHF	TGTGCCAGCAGCTTACAGGGCGCCAATCAGCCCCAGCATTTT
NA	TRBD2	TRBV6-6	TRBJ2-7	CASRRERDYRAYEQYF	TGTGCCAGCAGGAGGGAGCGGGATTACCGAGCCTACGAGCAGTACTTC
NA	TRBD1	TRBV6-6	TRBJ2-4	CASSFGQGAKNIQYF	TGTGCCAGCAGTTTCGGACAGGGTGCCAAAAACATTCAGTACTTC
NA	TRBD1	TRBV4-3	TRBJ2-3	CASSQELGTGPDTQYF	TGCGCCAGCAGCCAAGAGTTAGGGACAGGGCCAGATACGCAGTATTTT
once	TRBD1	TRBV7-2	TRBJ1-3	CASRERGGRSGNTIYF	TGTGCCAGCAGGGAGAGAGGGGGCCGTTCCGGAAACACCATATATTTT
NA	TRBD2	TRBV5-4	TRBJ2-1	CASSSTSGSYNEQFF	TGTGCCAGCAGCTCAACTAGCGGGTCGTACAATGAGCAGTTCTTC
NA	NA	TRBV9	TRBJ2-1	CASSVYPGRDNEQFF	TGTGCCAGCAGCGTCTACCCGGGGAGAGACAATGAGCAGTTCTTC
NA	NA	TRBV27	TRBJ2-7	CASSSTVGSSYEQYF	TGTGCCAGCAGTTCAACAGTGGGTAGCTCCTACGAGCAGTACTTC
NA	TRBD1	TRBV7-2	TRBJ2-3	CASSLGTGTDTQYF	TGTGCCAGCAGCTTAGGGACAGGGACAGATACGCAGTATTTT
NA	TRBD2	TRBV27	TRBJ2-1	CASSFEVLAGGSYNEQFF	TGTGCCAGCAGTTTTGAGGTGCTAGCGGGGGGGTCCTACAATGAGCAGTTCTTC
NA	TRBD1	TRBV6-5	TRBJ2-5	CASSVQGSGTQYF	TGTGCCAGCAGTGTACAGGGGAGTGGGACCCAGTACTTC
NA	TRBD2	TRBV9	TRBJ2-7	CASSEPGLAGGRNLYEQYF	TGTGCCAGCAGTGAGCCGGGACTAGCGGGGGGCCGTAATCTATACGAGCAGTACTTC
NA	NA	TRBV7-9	TRBJ2-7	CASSFERREQYF	TGTGCCAGCAGCTTCGAGCGACGGGAGCAGTACTTC
NA	TRBD1	TRBV11-2	TRBJ2-5	CASSPDRGFETQYF	TGTGCCAGCAGCCCAGACAGGGGGTTTGAGACCCAGTACTTC
NA	NA	TRBV9	TRBJ1-3	CASSPSPGRGGNTIYF	TGTGCCAGCAGCCCCTCCCCGGGCCGGGGAGGAAACACCATATATTTT
NA	NA	TRBV27	TRBJ2-7	CASSVGHPSSYEQYF	TGTGCCAGCAGTGTGGGACACCCGAGCTCCTACGAGCAGTACTTC
once	NA	TRBV5-1	TRBJ2-7	CASSLGDRSYEQYF	TGCGCCAGCAGCTTGGGTGACAGAAGCTACGAGCAGTACTTC
NA	TRBD1	TRBV28	TRBJ2-7	CASSGQAYEQYF	TGTGCCAGCAGTGGACAGGCCTACGAGCAGTACTTC
NA	TRBD1	TRBV7-9	TRBJ2-1	CASSLADRGEAEQFF	TGTGCCAGCAGCTTGGCCGACAGGGGGGAAGCGGAGCAGTTCTTC
once	TRBD1	TRBV4-3	TRBJ2-1	CASSPRPQGGYNEQFF	TGCGCCAGCAGCCCCCGTCCACAGGGGGGCTACAATGAGCAGTTCTTC
NA	NA	TRBV4-2	TRBJ1-2	CASSQALSGIVDGYTF	TGTGCCAGCAGCCAAGCACTATCGGGGATTGTTGATGGCTACACCTTC
NA	TRBD1	TRBV4-3	TRBJ1-2	CASSQVLGAGGGGYTF	TGCGCCAGCAGCCAAGTCCTAGGTGCAGGGGGAGGTGGCTACACCTTC
NA	TRBD1	TRBV19	TRBJ2-3	CASWDSANTDTQYF	TGTGCCAGTTGGGACAGCGCGAACACAGATACGCAGTATTTT
NA	TRBD1	TRBV27	TRBJ1-6	CASSFLDRGLGYNSPLHF	TGTGCCAGCAGTTTCCTCGACAGGGGTTTAGGCTATAATTCACCCCTCCACTTT
NA	NA	TRBV6-1	TRBJ2-2	CASRGPLNTGELFF	TGTGCCAGCAGGGGGCCTTTGAACACCGGGGAGCTGTTTTTT
NA	TRBD2	TRBV5-1	TRBJ2-1	CASSPLTSGPSNEQFF	TGCGCCAGCAGCCCACTAACTAGCGGGCCGTCGAATGAGCAGTTCTTC
NA	NA	TRBV11-3	TRBJ2-7	CASSLGPRGEQYF	TGTGCCAGCAGCTTAGGGCCCCGGGGTGAGCAGTACTTC
NA	NA	TRBV7-2	TRBJ2-1	CASSLVSGDTYNEQFF	TGTGCCAGCAGCTTGGTCAGCGGGGACACCTACAATGAGCAGTTCTTC
once	TRBD1	TRBV28	TRBJ1-5	CASSRQGGGVYSNQPQHF	TGTGCCAGCAGTCGACAGGGAGGAGGAGTTTATAGCAATCAGCCCCAGCATTTT
NA	NA	TRBV7-2	TRBJ2-7	CASSFNYEQYF	TGTGCCAGCAGCTTCAACTACGAGCAGTACTTC
NA	NA	TRBV4-2	TRBJ2-1	CASSQDQEDLKEQFF	TGTGCCAGCAGCCAAGATCAGGAGGATTTAAAGGAGCAGTTCTTC
NA	TRBD1	TRBV7-9	TRBJ1-4	CSSSLGQGFEKLFF	TGTTCCAGCAGCTTAGGACAGGGTTTTGAAAAACTGTTTTTT
NA	NA	TRBV19	TRBJ2-7	CASNNPGLENEQYF	TGTGCCAGTAATAACCCGGGACTGGAGAACGAGCAGTACTTC
NA	NA	TRBV14	TRBJ2-1	CASSQDDRTEQFF	TGTGCCAGCAGCCAAGATGACAGGACTGAGCAGTTCTTC
NA	TRBD1	TRBV15	TRBJ1-1	CATSRDFTAGGSTEAFF	TGTGCCACCAGCAGAGATTTTACGGCAGGGGGCTCCACTGAAGCTTTCTTT
few	NA	TRBV7-3	TRBJ2-5	CASSLAREETQYF	TGTGCCAGCAGCTTAGCGCGAGAAGAGACCCAGTACTTC
few	NA	TRBV6-4	TRBJ2-7	CASSDVLYEQYF	TGTGCCAGCAGTGATGTACTTTACGAGCAGTACTTC